A single sample is the source of the 28 T cell receptor beta chains below, sequenced in a study of cytomegalovirus exposure and HLA in healthy donors. Primers for the PCR totalled 60 Vbeta and 13 Jbeta. Here immunoSEQ multiplex PCR was the method, and the copy in TCRdb shows in-frame clones only, minus some. The sample holds about 160,000 clones, 80% seen once. Material: PBMCs. Receptor source: a man aged 18 to 35 in good health and CMV-seropositive.

This chain connects TRBV5-1 to TRBJ2-4, with TRBD1 identical over 9 bases. The CDR3 loop spans 16 amino acids. The V gene end was trimmed by 4 bases and the J gene end by 0 bases; junction bases not matched to a gene: 5. Germline V gene lookup returns CDR1 SGHRS and CDR2 YFSETQ. This CDR3 reads CASSPGQGLAKNIQYF. The CDR3 DNA is TGCGCCAGCAGCCCCGGACAGGGGTTAGCCAAAAACATTCAGTACTTC.

CDR3 in DNA: TGTGCCAGTAGTGTCCGGGAGCCCTACCCTATTTATGGCTACACCTTC. This translates into CASSVREPYPIYGYTF. This rearrangement joins TRBV19 to TRBJ1-2; no definite D call. This CDR3 contains 16 residues. CDR1 and CDR2 from the germline V gene are LNHDA and SQIVND (reference sequence). The ends were cut back, 5 bases at V and 5 bases at J, with 21 bases in the middle.

This sequence joins TRBV19 and TRBJ1-5; D is perhaps TRBD1 (5 bases). Trimming took 3 bases from V and 2 from J, leaving 11 bases between them. In germline, CDR1 is LNHDA, CDR2 SQIVND (reference sequence). The CDR3 is made up of 15 amino acids. The CDR3 nucleotides read TGTGCCAGTAGTATCTTAGGGGTTGGCAATCAGCCCCAGCATTTT. This translates into CASSILGVGNQPQHF.

The chain recombines TRBV6-6 with TRBJ2-5; possibly TRBD1 for D (6 bases). The CDR3 spans 11 residues. CDR1 is MNHNY and CDR2 is SVGAGI in the germline V gene (reference sequence). V was cut by 6 bases and J by 5 bases, with 7 bases left in between. Here the CDR3 reads CASSRGETQYF. CDR3 in DNA: TGTGCCAGCAGCAGGGGTGAGACCCAGTACTTC.

V usage is TRBV29-1 and J usage is TRBJ2-5; TRBD2 agrees at 10 bases. In germline, CDR1 is SQVTM, CDR2 ANQGSEA. The CDR3 extends over 14 amino acids. V lost 7 bases and J lost 2; bases outside the gene matches: 7. CDR3 sequence (DNA): TGCAGCGCCCCGGGACTAGCGAGTCAAGAGACCCAGTACTTC. As protein: CSAPGLASQETQYF.

This clone was seen more than once but under ten times. As DNA, the CDR3 is TGTGCCAGCAGCTTAGTTCTAGCCGAGTTGAATGAGCAGTTCTTC. It encodes CASSLVLAELNEQFF. This chain uses TRBV7-9 with TRBJ2-1; perhaps TRBD2 as D (5 bases). The CDR3 runs 15 residues. Germline V gives CDR1 SEHNR, CDR2 FQNEAQ (reference sequence). Deletions cut 1 base from V and 7 bases from J, with 14 bases between.

This chain uses TRBV11-2 with TRBJ1-1; D is unclear. The CDR3 contains 12 residues. V was shortened by 1 base and J by 7 bases, with 7 bases between the two germline ends. Germline assignment: CDR1 SGHAT and CDR2 FQNNGV. The CDR3 region is CASSLGAHEAFF. CDR3 coding DNA: TGTGCCAGCAGCTTAGGGGCGCATGAAGCTTTCTTT.

The chain recombines TRBV18 with TRBJ1-4; D gene uncertain. V was trimmed by 3 bases and J by 5 bases, leaving 10 bases between them. Per the germline V gene, CDR1 is KGHSH and CDR2 is LQKENI. The CDR3 is 14 amino acids. The DNA for the CDR3 is TGTGCCAGCTCACCTCTCACCGGGAATGAAAAACTGTTTTTT. This encodes CASSPLTGNEKLFF.

V gene TRBV10-3 combines with J gene TRBJ2-5, with TRBD2 matching 8 bases. This CDR3 contains 14 residues. CDR1 is ENHRY and CDR2 is SYGVKD in the germline V gene. The junction had 7 bases not matched to a gene; V was cut back by 6 bases and J by 4 bases. The DNA for the CDR3 is TGTGCCATCAGCCGGGGGGGGTCGGGAGAGACCCAGTACTTC. Its translation is CAISRGGSGETQYF.

The chain uses TRBV27 and TRBJ2-3, with D perhaps TRBD2 (6 bases). Trimming removed 2 bases at V and 2 bases at J, with 20 bases between. The CDR3 has 18 residues. The germline CDR1 and CDR2 sequences are MNHEY and SMNVEV (reference sequence). CDR3 nucleotide sequence: TGTGCCAGCAGTTTAATGCTCCGAGGGCGGGGTAACACAGATACGCAGTATTTT. The encoded protein is CASSLMLRGRGNTDTQYF.

The rearrangement joins TRBV7-9 to TRBJ2-2, with 10 bases fitting TRBD1. Germline assignment: CDR1 SEHNR and CDR2 FQNEAQ (reference sequence). This CDR3 has 17 amino acids. The V segment lost 4 bases and the J segment 3 bases; nucleotides outside the gene matches: 8. The CDR3 loop reads CASSSGPTGGDTGELFF. CDR3 nucleotide sequence: TGTGCCAGCAGCTCCGGACCGACAGGGGGCGACACCGGGGAGCTGTTTTTT.

V and J are TRBV18 and TRBJ2-3, with 10 positions matching TRBD2. Germline V gene lookup returns CDR1 KGHSH and CDR2 LQKENI. This CDR3 is built from 16 residues. V dropped 6 bases and J dropped 1; count of bases not matched to a gene: 7. As DNA, the CDR3 is TGTGCCAGCTCCCCCCCCGGACTAGCGGGCACAGATACGCAGTATTTT. Translation gives CASSPPGLAGTDTQYF.

The rearrangement links TRBV7-9 to TRBJ2-2; 8 nucleotides agree with TRBD2. V was clipped by 5 bases and J by 7 bases; unmatched bases: 15. The CDR3 sequence is 17 residues long. Germline V gene sequence: CDR1 SEHNR, CDR2 FQNEAQ (reference sequence). The CDR3 loop is CASSHSLLGRVGGELFF. The CDR3 DNA reads TGTGCCAGCAGCCACTCCCTCCTCGGGAGGGTGGGCGGGGAGCTGTTTTTT.

The J gene is TRBJ1-5, the V gene TRBV27; D gene unclear. V was trimmed by 5 bases and J by 9 bases, leaving 11 bases between them. CDR3 length: 12 amino acids. CDR1 MNHEY and CDR2 SMNVEV come from the germline V gene (reference sequence). The DNA of the CDR3 is TGTGCCAGCAGTCCCCGCCGGGGGCCCCAGCATTTT. It is translated as CASSPRRGPQHF.

The gene calls are TRBV7-8 and TRBJ1-2; TRBD1 matches 10 bases. Germline values: CDR1 SGHVS, CDR2 FQNEAQ. This CDR3 spans 15 amino acids. V lost 5 bases, J lost 5 bases, and 8 bases stayed unmatched. The DNA for the CDR3 is TGTGCCAGCAGCCCACCGGGACAGGGGATGTATGGCTACACCTTC. It translates to CASSPPGQGMYGYTF.

The J gene is TRBJ1-4, the V gene TRBV10-3, with 11 bases fitting TRBD1. V shed 6 bases and J 6 bases; nucleotides not matched to a gene: 3. Germline values: CDR1 ENHRY, CDR2 SYGVKD. The CDR3 totals 14 residues. The CDR3 region is CAIRAGQGDEKLFF. Written as DNA, the CDR3 is TGTGCCATCAGGGCGGGACAGGGGGATGAAAAACTGTTTTTT.

This clone was found a few times. This CDR3 is CSALLPYGYTF. CDR3 DNA: TGCAGTGCTCTTCTTCCCTATGGCTACACCTTC. The V call is TRBV20-1, the J call TRBJ1-2; D is uncertain. V was clipped by 5 bases and J by 4 bases, with 8 bases between them. Germline CDR1 is DFQATT and CDR2 is SNEGSKA (reference sequence). This CDR3 contains 11 residues.

The V call is TRBV7-2, the J call TRBJ2-2; 10 bases match TRBD2. The CDR3 has 15 residues. With V trimmed by 6 bases and J by 5 bases, 6 bases remained unmatched. The germline CDR1 and CDR2 sequences are SGHTA and FQGNSA. CDR3 DNA: TGTGCCAGCAGACCTAGCGGGGGTTATACCGGGGAGCTGTTTTTT. Its protein is CASRPSGGYTGELFF.

The V gene is TRBV4-2, the J gene TRBJ1-1, with 7 bases aligning to TRBD1. Germline CDR1 LGHNA, CDR2 YNFKEQ. The V gene end was trimmed by 4 bases and the J gene end by 1 base; junction bases not matched to a gene: 9. The CDR3 loop spans 16 amino acids. CDR3 protein: CASSPEGNRGNTEAFF. The CDR3, as DNA: TGTGCCAGCAGCCCCGAGGGGAACAGGGGGAACACTGAAGCTTTCTTT.

This clone was seen only a few times. The chain links TRBV6-1 to TRBJ1-5, with 8 bases matching TRBD1. The CDR3 has 16 amino acids. The V segment lost 3 bases and the J segment 6 bases; nucleotides outside the gene matches: 10. Germline assignment: CDR1 MNHNS and CDR2 SASEGT. The CDR3 DNA is TGTGCCAGCAGTGATCCCCAGACAGGGGAGAGTCAGCCCCAGCATTTT. Translation gives CASSDPQTGESQPQHF.

The rearrangement uses TRBV9 and TRBJ1-3, with a weak D call TRBD1 (6 bases). Germline loops: CDR1 SGDLS, CDR2 YYNGEE. This CDR3 contains 16 residues. V was pared by 0 bases and J by 1 base, with 11 bases between. The CDR3 nucleotides read TGTGCCAGCAGCGTAGCTTGGACAGTATCTGGAAACACCATATATTTT. Translated: CASSVAWTVSGNTIYF.

This rearrangement joins TRBV21-1 to TRBJ1-6; the table names TRBD1, a call not compared with the DNA. TRBV21-1 is a listed pseudogene. This CDR3 is 15 amino acids long. The CDR3 loop is CASSKRGQYNSPLHF. The CDR3 DNA follows: TGTGCCAGCAGCAAACGGGGACAGTATAATTCACCCCTCCACTTT.

The rearrangement uses TRBV27 and TRBJ1-2; 7 bases align to TRBD1. J gave up 2 bases and V 4 bases, and 1 base lay outside the gene matches. The CDR3 runs to 13 residues. The V gene's germline CDR1 is MNHEY and CDR2 SMNVEV (reference sequence). For the CDR3, the DNA is TGTGCCAGCAGTTGGGACAGAAACTATGGCTACACCTTC. Translating gives CASSWDRNYGYTF.

The V gene is TRBV13, the J gene TRBJ1-1; no definite D call. Germline assignment: CDR1 PRHDT and CDR2 FYEKMQ (reference sequence). The V gene lost 5 bases and the J gene lost 5 bases, with 15 bases spanning the gap. This CDR3 contains 14 residues. CDR3: CASSRRAGGTEAFF. The CDR3, as DNA: TGTGCCAGCAGCCGCCGGGCCGGAGGAACTGAAGCTTTCTTT.

The V call is TRBV11-3, the J call TRBJ1-1; TRBD1 aligns across 9 bases. Trimming at V came to 5 bases and at J to 1 base, leaving 5 bases not matched to a gene. Germline lookup yields CDR1 SGHNT and CDR2 YENEEA. The CDR3 consists of 15 residues. CDR3 nucleotide sequence: TGTGCCAGCAGCGACAGGGGGGGGCCGAACACTGAAGCTTTCTTT. Amino acids: CASSDRGGPNTEAFF.

The chain employs TRBV5-1 and TRBJ2-2; tentatively, D is TRBD2 (6 bases). CDR3 length: 16 residues. Germline loops: CDR1 SGHRS, CDR2 YFSETQ. V dropped 0 bases and J dropped 5 bases, with 14 bases sitting between them. As DNA, the CDR3 is TGCGCCAGCAGCTTGGTGGAGGGTTTATTAACCGGGGAGCTGTTTTTT. It encodes CASSLVEGLLTGELFF.

The rearrangement joins TRBV11-2 to TRBJ1-4; TRBD1 agrees at 7 bases. Germline V lookup: CDR1 SGHAT, CDR2 FQNNGV. Trimming cost V 5 bases and J 6 bases; bases outside gene matches: 9. The CDR3 contains 15 residues. The CDR3 spells CASSPGTVFHEKLFF. In DNA form, the CDR3 reads TGTGCCAGCAGCCCAGGGACAGTCTTTCATGAAAAACTGTTTTTT.

V and J are TRBV7-2 and TRBJ1-5, with D perhaps matching TRBD1 (6 bases). CDR1 SGHTA and CDR2 FQGNSA come from the germline V gene. CDR3 size: 15 residues. The V and J ends lost 4 bases and 3 bases respectively, with 13 bases between them. The CDR3 sequence: CASSSTGSDNQPQHF. Written as DNA, the CDR3 is TGTGCCAGCAGCTCTACAGGGTCTGACAATCAGCCCCAGCATTTT.